The clone carrying this T cell receptor (beta chain) came up many times. Antigen specificity is unknown. This beta chain is a stray read from a library made for alpha chains; its abundance is not meaningful. Germline V CDR1 and CDR2: SGHRS, YFSETQ. The CDR3 is made up of 16 amino acids. V shed 1 base and J 1 base; nucleotides not matched to a gene: 6. A single record per CDR3 protein comes from TCRdb applying MiXCR to the 5' RACE reads. The sample gives about 10,000 distinct CDR3 sequences, around 10% of which show up once; over 9.5% is in the top ten. The data were taken from a study of spatial heterogeneity in lung cancer. Time point: sample taken at primary tumor resection. Study outcomes and limitations: It was found that expanded intratumoral alpha and beta TCR counts tracked tumor mutation counts.

The specimen was lung tumor tissue, collected at surgery. The rearrangement joins TRBV5-1 to TRBJ2-5; the match to TRBD1 covers 8 bases. This sequence was found in a male donor with early-stage non-small cell lung cancer. This chain's CDR3 is CASSLKAGQVQETQYF. The CDR3 nucleotides read TGCGCCAGCAGCTTGAAGGCGGGACAGGTCCAAGAGACCCAGTACTTC.